This T cell receptor (beta chain) was profiled in a study of early T cells in non-severe SARS-CoV-2 infection. Across the whole study: Sequenced bulk RNA came from whole blood that was unsorted, and chains were unpaired. General study points: The study's VDJdb matching favored anti-spike CD8 responses and missed private and CD4 specificities.

This clonotype has at least ten counts. What it binds is unknown. The CDR3 has 14 amino acids. Germline-derived CDR1 and CDR2 are SGHVS and FQNEAQ. J was trimmed by 4 bases and V by 3 bases; bases with no gene match: 4. The protocol attached unique molecular identifiers to individual cDNA molecules. TCRdb redid the calling of the 5' RACE reads with MiXCR, one entry per CDR3 protein. The table has tens of thousands of distinct CDR3 sequences, under 7.5% seen once; the top ten hold roughly two fifths. The sequenced sample was whole blood. The sequence was obtained from an adult who was a healthcare worker with PCR-confirmed SARS-CoV-2 infection or an uninfected control (not recorded which). This chain joins TRBV7-8 and TRBJ2-7; 9 bases match TRBD2. CDR3 bases: TGTGCCAGCAGCTTGCGGGAGGGCCTGTACGAGCAGTACTTC. Translated, it gives CASSLREGLYEQYF.